This TCR beta chain appears in the sequencing data of a study of blood T cells in healthy people across ages. Samples had at least 6 million PBMCs isolated from them. This clonotype occurred a few times. A read error may produce the germline difference seen at one junction end. The second PCR ran about 6 to 12 cycles with a sample-barcoded 5' primer and J-beta primers. TCRdb processed the 5' RACE reads anew with MiXCR; each CDR3 protein has one entry. The sample records fewer than 800,000 distinct CDR3 sequences, around a fifth being singletons. CDR3 length equals 11 residues. Germline V gene data show CDR1 as SGHAT and CDR2 as FQNNGV.

This sequence was found in an older man in good health. The sample was blood. The V and J genes are TRBV11-2 and TRBJ2-7; D tentatively reads TRBD1 or TRBD2 (5 bases each). The DNA for the CDR3 is TGTGCCAGCAGCCTGGGGTCTGCCGGGGCCTTC. As protein: CASSLGSAGAF.